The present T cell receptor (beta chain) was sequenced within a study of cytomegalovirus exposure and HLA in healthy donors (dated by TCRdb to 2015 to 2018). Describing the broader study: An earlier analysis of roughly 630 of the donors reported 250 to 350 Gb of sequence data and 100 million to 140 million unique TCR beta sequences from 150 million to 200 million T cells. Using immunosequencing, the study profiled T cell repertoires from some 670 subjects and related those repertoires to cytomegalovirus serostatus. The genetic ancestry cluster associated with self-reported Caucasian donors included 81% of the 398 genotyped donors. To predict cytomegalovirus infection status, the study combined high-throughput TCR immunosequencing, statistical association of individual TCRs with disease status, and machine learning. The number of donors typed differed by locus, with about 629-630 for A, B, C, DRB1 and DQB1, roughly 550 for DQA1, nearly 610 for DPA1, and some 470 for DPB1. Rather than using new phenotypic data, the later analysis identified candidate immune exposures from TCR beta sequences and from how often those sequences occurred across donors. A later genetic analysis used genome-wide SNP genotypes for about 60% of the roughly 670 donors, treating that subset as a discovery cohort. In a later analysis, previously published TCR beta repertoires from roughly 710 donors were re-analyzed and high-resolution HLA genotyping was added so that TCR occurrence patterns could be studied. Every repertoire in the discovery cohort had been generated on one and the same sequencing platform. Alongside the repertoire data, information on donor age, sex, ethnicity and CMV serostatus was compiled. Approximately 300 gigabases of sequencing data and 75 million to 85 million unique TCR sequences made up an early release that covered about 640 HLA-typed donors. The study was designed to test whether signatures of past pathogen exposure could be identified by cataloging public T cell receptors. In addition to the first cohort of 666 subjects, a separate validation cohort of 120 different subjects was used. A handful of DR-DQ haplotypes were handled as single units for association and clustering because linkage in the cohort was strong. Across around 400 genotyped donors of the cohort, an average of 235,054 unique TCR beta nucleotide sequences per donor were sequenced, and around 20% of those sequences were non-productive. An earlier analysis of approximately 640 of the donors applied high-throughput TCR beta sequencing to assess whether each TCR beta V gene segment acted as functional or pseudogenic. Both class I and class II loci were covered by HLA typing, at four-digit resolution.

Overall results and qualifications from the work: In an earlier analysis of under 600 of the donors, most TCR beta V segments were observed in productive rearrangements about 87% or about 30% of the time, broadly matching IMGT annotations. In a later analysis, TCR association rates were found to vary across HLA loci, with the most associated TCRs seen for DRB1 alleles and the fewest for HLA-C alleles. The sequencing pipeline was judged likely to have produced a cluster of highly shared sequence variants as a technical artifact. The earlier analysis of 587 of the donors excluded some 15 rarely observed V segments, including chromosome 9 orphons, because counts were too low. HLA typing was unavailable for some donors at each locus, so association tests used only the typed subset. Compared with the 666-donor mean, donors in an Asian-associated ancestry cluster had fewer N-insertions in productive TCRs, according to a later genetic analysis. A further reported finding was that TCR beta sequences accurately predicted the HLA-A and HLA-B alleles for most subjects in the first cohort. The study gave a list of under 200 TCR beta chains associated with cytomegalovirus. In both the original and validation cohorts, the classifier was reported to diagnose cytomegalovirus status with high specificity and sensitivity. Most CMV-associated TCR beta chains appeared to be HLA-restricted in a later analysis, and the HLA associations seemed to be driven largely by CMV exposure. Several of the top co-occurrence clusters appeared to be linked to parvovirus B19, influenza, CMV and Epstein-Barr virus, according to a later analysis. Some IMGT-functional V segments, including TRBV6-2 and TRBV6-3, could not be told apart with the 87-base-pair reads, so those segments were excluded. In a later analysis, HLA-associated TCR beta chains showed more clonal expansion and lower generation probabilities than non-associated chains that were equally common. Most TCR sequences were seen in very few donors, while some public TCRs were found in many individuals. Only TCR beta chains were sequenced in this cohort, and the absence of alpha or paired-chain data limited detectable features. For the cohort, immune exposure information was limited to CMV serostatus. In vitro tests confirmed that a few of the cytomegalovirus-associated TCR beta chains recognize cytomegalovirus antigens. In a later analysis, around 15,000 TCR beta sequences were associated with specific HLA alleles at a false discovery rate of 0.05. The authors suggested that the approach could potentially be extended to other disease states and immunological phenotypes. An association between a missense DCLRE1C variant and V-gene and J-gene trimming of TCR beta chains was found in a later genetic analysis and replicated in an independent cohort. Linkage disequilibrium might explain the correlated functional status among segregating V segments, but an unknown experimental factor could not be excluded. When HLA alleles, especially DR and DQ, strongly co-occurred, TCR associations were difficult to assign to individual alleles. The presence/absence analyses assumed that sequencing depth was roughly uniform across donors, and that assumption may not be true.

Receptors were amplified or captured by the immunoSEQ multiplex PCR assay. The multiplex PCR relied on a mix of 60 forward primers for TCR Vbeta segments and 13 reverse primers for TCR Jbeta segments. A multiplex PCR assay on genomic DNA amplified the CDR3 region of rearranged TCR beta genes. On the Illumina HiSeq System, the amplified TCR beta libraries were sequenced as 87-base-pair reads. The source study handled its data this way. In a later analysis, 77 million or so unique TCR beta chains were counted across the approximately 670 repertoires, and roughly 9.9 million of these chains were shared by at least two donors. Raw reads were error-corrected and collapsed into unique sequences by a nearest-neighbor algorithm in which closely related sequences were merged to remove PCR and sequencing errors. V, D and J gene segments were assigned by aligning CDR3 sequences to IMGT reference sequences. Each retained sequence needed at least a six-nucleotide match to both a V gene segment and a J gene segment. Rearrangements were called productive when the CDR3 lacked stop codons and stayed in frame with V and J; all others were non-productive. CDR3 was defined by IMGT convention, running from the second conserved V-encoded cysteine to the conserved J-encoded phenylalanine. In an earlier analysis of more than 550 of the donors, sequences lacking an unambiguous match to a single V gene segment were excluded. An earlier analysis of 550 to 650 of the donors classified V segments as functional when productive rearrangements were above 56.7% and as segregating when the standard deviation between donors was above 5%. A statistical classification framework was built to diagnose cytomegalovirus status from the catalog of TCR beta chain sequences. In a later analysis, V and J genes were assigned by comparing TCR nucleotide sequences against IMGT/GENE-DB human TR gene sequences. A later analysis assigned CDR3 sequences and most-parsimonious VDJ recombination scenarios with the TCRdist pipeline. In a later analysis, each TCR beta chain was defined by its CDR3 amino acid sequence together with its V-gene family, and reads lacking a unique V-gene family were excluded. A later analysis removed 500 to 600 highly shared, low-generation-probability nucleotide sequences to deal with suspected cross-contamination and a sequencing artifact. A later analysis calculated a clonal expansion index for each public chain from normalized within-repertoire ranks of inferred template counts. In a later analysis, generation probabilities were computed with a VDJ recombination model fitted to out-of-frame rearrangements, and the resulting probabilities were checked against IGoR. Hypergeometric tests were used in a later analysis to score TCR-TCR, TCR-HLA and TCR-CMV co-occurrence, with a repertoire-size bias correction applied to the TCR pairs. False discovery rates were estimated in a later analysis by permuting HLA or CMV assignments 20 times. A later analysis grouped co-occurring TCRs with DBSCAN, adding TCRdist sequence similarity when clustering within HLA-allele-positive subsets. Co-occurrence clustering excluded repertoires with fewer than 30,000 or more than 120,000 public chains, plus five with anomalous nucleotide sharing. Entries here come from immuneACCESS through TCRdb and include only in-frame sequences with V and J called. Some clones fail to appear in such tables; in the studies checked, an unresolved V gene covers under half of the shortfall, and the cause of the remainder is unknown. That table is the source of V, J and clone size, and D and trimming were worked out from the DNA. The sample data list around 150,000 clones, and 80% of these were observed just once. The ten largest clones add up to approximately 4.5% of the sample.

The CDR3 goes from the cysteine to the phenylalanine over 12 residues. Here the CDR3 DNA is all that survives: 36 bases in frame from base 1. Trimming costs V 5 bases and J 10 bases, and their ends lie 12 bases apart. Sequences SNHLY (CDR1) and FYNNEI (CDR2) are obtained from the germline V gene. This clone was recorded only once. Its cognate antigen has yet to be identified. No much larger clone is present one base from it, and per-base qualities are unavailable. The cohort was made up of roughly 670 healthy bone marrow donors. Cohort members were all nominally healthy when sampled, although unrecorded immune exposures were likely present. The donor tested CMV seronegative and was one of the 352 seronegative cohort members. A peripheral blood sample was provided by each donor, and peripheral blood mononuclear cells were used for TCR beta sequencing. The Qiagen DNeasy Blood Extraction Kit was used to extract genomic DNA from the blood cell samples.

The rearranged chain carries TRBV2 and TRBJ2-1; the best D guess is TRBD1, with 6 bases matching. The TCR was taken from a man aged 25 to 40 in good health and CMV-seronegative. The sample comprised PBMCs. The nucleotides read TGTGCCAGCAGTTGGGACATAGGAGAGCAGTTCTTC. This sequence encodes CASSWDIGEQFF. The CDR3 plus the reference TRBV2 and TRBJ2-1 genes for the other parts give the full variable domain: EPEVTQTPSHQVTQMGQEVILRCVPISNHLYFYWYRQILGQKVEFLVSFYNNEISEKSEIFDDQFSVERPDGSNFTLKIRSTKLEDSAMYFCASSWDIGEQFFGPGTRLTVL.